This TCR beta chain was identified during a study of Graves' ophthalmopathy and Graves' hyperthyroidism. This clonotype has a count of ten or more. Its antigen is unidentified. Study conclusions and caveats: Most expanded clonotypes from thyroid (those above 0.001 frequency) were also found in blood. Between ophthalmopathy and stable hyperthyroidism, a 13-signature model drew a separation with around 88% sensitivity and roughly 78% specificity.

After removal of 5 bases from V and 9 bases from J, the junction contained 6 bases not matched to a gene. This CDR3 has 14 residues. Scientists amplified the TCR beta CDR3 regions from RNA transcripts. HTBI primers were employed in first-round RT-PCR, then a second-round multiplex PCR followed. TCRdb recomputed calls from the multiplex PCR reads with MiXCR, one row per CDR3 protein. The sample has 560,000 or so distinct CDR3 sequences, under 45% seen once; the top ten hold about 4.2%. Aged 18 to 65, the patients with hyperthyroidism had under 2 months' duration and were newly diagnosed. The sample was peripheral blood or thyroid tissue (not recorded which). V and J are TRBV12-3 or TRBV12-4 and TRBJ1-6; 8 nucleotides line up with TRBD1. This clonotype was obtained from an adult man with Graves' hyperthyroidism. The CDR3 sequence is CASSLTGAASPLHF. In DNA form, the CDR3 reads TGTGCCAGCAGTCTGACAGGGGCCGCTTCACCCCTCCACTTT.